This T cell receptor beta chain was recorded in a study of neoadjuvant anti-PD-1 for oral cavity cancer (dated by TCRdb to the early 2020s). Study-level background: Before curative-intent surgical resection, most patients were given three to four biweekly doses of nivolumab at 3 mg/kg. Patients who did not progress were given a fourth nivolumab dose at about day 43 and had definitive surgical resection on days 50-56. Patients with complete response, partial response or stable disease by RECIST 1.1 were defined as responders, whereas patients with progression were defined as non-responders. The parent correlative cohort had 12 patients and a response rate of 30% to 35%.

The research as a whole found: After neoadjuvant nivolumab, significantly higher T cell clonality (Gini index) was found within PBMCs in non-responders than in responders. Only a few patients per response group were included in the TCR analyses, and larger cohorts for validation were called for by the authors. Higher pretreatment blood Treg/Th17 ratios correlated with both higher pretreatment blood TCRbeta clonality and lower post-treatment tumor TCRbeta clonality.

The label giving this sample's time point can be read as: before neoadjuvant nivolumab. None of the patients had received prior systemic or radiation treatment, and all were newly diagnosed with stage II-IVA oral cavity squamous cell carcinoma. The cohort was composed of patients with HPV-negative, locally advanced oral cavity squamous cell carcinoma. No culture maintenance or expansion was done, as the peripheral blood mononuclear cells went straight to analysis. Samples were obtained from a longitudinal correlative study of a single-arm phase II trial of neoadjuvant nivolumab in oral cavity squamous cell carcinoma. Genomic DNA-based TCRbeta sequencing was performed on subject-matched pre- and post-treatment PBMCs and tumors from three responders and three non-responders. Peripheral blood mononuclear cells were collected once before nivolumab treatment and again after treatment, at the time of surgery. Genomic DNA was isolated from PBMCs using the Maxwell RSC DNA from Cells kit.

From the cysteine up to the phenylalanine, the CDR3 has a length of 16 residues. The CDR3 DNA has 48 bases and is translated from base 1. The junction shows trimming of 0 bases on V and 1 base on J, plus 11 bases between the germline ends. CDR1 and CDR2 were assigned from the germline V gene as SGHRS and YFSETQ. About this clone: It has no known antigen specificity. One base away there is no much larger clone; base qualities are not given.

For deep sequencing, PBMC libraries mostly used around 0.45 ug of input genomic DNA, with six replicates for each sample. The immunoSEQ hsTCRbeta kit was used to prepare TCRbeta libraries, following the manufacturer's instructions. The finished libraries were brought together in one pool at 2.5 to 3.5 nM, which was then read using an Illumina NovaSeq 6000 S4 flow cell. The source study handled its data this way. The immunoSEQ Analyzer handled quality control and preprocessing of the raw data. The analysis was limited to productive rearrangements, and each clonotype was defined by a unique CDR3 amino acid sequence. Repertoire clonality was estimated as the Gini-Simpson index, which was calculated using the R package tcR. Student's t test was used to compare Gini indices, while Pearson correlation assessed associations with tumor size change. Sourced from immuneACCESS, this table was stored by TCRdb with only in-frame sequences that have V and J called. A share of the clones is absent; for the studies checked, an unresolved V gene accounts for under half, and the remainder has no known explanation. That table is the source of V, J and clone size, and D and trimming were worked out from the DNA. This sample lists roughly 13,000 clones; about 65% were detected once. Clones ranked in the top ten supply 2% to 2.5% of the sample.

The receptor comes from a person between 35 and 79 years old with oral cavity squamous cell carcinoma. Specimen: PBMCs, collected before nivolumab (anti-PD-1) treatment. The rearrangement combines TRBV5-1 with TRBJ1-5, with TRBD1 perhaps the D gene, on 5 matching bases. The CDR3 protein is CASSLEPGLSNQPQHF. The base sequence is TGCGCCAGCAGCTTGGAACCAGGGCTGAGCAATCAGCCCCAGCATTTT.